The 29 T cell receptor beta chains below all came from one sample that was sequenced in a study of blood T cells in healthy people across ages. Sample-barcoded 5' priming and a J-beta primer mix drove a second PCR of about 7 to 11 cycles. MiXCR was run by TCRdb on the 5' RACE reads, yielding one entry per CDR3 protein. The table shows 800,000 to 950,000 distinct CDR3 sequences, with 25% to 35% occurring only once. These sequences were also reported in another study, on T cells of mothers and their children.

Material: blood. The receptors shown here come from a woman between 35 and 50 years old in good health.

This clonotype was detected only a few times. A read error may explain this, as a much larger clone is one base away. The V call is TRBV5-6, the J call TRBJ2-6; 12 bases line up with TRBD2. Germline assignment: CDR1 SGHDT and CDR2 YYEEEE. CDR3 length equals 18 residues. The CDR3 DNA follows: TGTGCCAGCACCTTGCGGACTAGCGGGGACTTTTGGGCCAACGTCCTGACTTTC. Its protein product is CASTLRTSGDFWANVLTF.

At least ten counts were recorded for this clonotype. CDR3 nucleotides: TGCAGTGCTAGAGAGACAGGGAGACTCTATGGCTACACCTTC. Translation gives CSARETGRLYGYTF. This chain uses TRBV20-1 with TRBJ1-2; 7 bases fit TRBD1. From germline, CDR1 is DFQATT and CDR2 SNEGSKA (reference sequence). The CDR3 contains 14 residues. V dropped 0 bases and J dropped 4; count of bases not matched to a gene: 5.

This clonotype was detected only once. V is TRBV6-1 and J is TRBJ2-3; D remains ambiguous. V lost 5 bases, J lost 3 bases, and 15 bases lay in between. Germline loops: CDR1 MNHNS, CDR2 SASEGT. CDR3 length: 15 amino acids. CDR3 nucleotide sequence: TGTGCCAGCAGTCTCGACTGCATGACAACAGATACGCAGTATTTT. Its protein is CASSLDCMTTDTQYF.

This chain connects TRBV20-1 to TRBJ1-5, with D possibly being TRBD1 (5 bases). Germline V lookup: CDR1 DFQATT, CDR2 SNEGSKA (reference sequence). V was clipped by 1 base and J by 2 bases, with 15 bases between them. The CDR3 runs 16 residues. The CDR3, as DNA: TGCAGTGCTAGAGGTGCCCAGGGTGTGGGCAATCAGCCCCAGCATTTT. Translation: CSARGAQGVGNQPQHF.

The rearrangement joins TRBV12-3 or TRBV12-4 to TRBJ1-4; 7 bases map to TRBD1. This CDR3 is built from 16 residues. The junction had 12 bases not matched to a gene; V was cut back by 3 bases and J by 8 bases. The CDR3 reads CASSFDRDYPDEKLFF. As DNA, the CDR3 is TGTGCCAGCAGTTTTGACAGGGATTACCCAGACGAAAAACTGTTTTTT.

This clonotype was picked up a small number of times. The J gene is TRBJ1-4, the V gene TRBV20-1; D perhaps matches TRBD1 (6 bases). The V end lost 3 bases, the J end lost 10 bases, and 15 bases lay between the germline ends. In germline, CDR1 is DFQATT, CDR2 SNEGSKA (reference sequence). The length of the CDR3 is 13 residues. Here the CDR3 DNA reads TGCAGTGCTAGGAGGGCTGAGGGGGGAAAACTGTTTTTT. Its translation: CSARRAEGGKLFF.

This clonotype was counted only a few times. The chain employs TRBV5-1 and TRBJ1-2, with D tentatively TRBD1 (6 bases). This CDR3 is 14 amino acids long. The germline gives CDR1 SGHRS, CDR2 YFSETQ. V lost 7 bases and J lost 2, with 15 bases in between. CDR3 bases: TGCGCCAGCGGCGAATCCAGGGGAAACTATGGCTACACCTTC. Its protein is CASGESRGNYGYTF.

There are many counts of this clonotype. The chain combines TRBV4-1 with TRBJ1-1, with D perhaps TRBD1 (6 bases). The CDR3 has 14 residues. Trimming cost V 3 bases and J 2 bases, with 10 bases left between them. The germline V gene has CDR1 MGHRA and CDR2 YSYEKL. The CDR3 region is CASSQGTINTEAFF. The CDR3 nucleotides are TGCGCCAGCAGCCAGGGGACAATTAACACTGAAGCTTTCTTT.

To note about this clonotype: A read error is possible here, since a much larger clone lies one base away. The chain couples TRBV12-3 or TRBV12-4 to TRBJ2-1, with unresolved D. This CDR3 is built from 15 residues. CDR3 DNA: TGTGCCAGCAGTTCTCCTGATCGCTCCTACAATGGGCAGTTCTTC. Its protein product is CASSSPDRSYNGQFF.

On this clonotype itself: A junction end diverges from the germline sequence, so it may reflect a read error. V gene TRBV28 combines with J gene TRBJ2-7; 8 bases map to TRBD1. This CDR3 region has 16 residues. Per germline, CDR1 MDHEN and CDR2 SYDVKM. This CDR3 is CDSSPPGTGNAYEQYF. The DNA of the CDR3 is TGTGACAGCAGTCCCCCCGGGACAGGAAACGCCTACGAGCAGTACTTC.

This chain joins TRBV5-6 and TRBJ1-2; D is undetermined. CDR3 length: 14 amino acids. Germline V gene data show CDR1 as SGHDT and CDR2 as YYEEEE. Trimming cost V 1 base and J 4 bases, with 11 bases left between them. The CDR3 here is CASSLSQRSYGYTF. The CDR3 DNA follows: TGTGCCAGCAGCTTGAGCCAAAGGAGCTATGGCTACACCTTC. Combining the CDR3 with reference TRBV5-6 and TRBJ1-2 gives the whole variable domain DAGVTQSPTHLIKTRGQQVTLRCSPKSGHDTVSWYQQALGQGPQFIFQYYEEEERQRGNFPDRFSGHQFPNYSSELNVNALLLGDSALYLCASSLSQRSYGYTFGSGTRLTVV.

The chain has TRBV9 and TRBJ2-1; TRBD2 is a possible D gene (5 bases). Germline assignment: CDR1 SGDLS and CDR2 YYNGEE. This CDR3 is built from 16 residues. V was shortened by 0 bases and J by 0 bases, with 10 bases between the two germline ends. The CDR3 DNA is TGTGCCAGCAGCGTAGGGGTAGCGAGCTCCTACAATGAGCAGTTCTTC. Translation gives CASSVGVASSYNEQFF. Using reference TRBV9 and TRBJ2-1 for the parts outside the CDR3, the full variable domain is DSGVTQTPKHLITATGQRVTLRCSPRSGDLSVYWYQQSLDQGLQFLIQYYNGEERAKGNILERFSAQQFPDLHSELNLSSLELGDSALYFCASSVGVASSYNEQFFGPGTRLTVL.

This clonotype was seen a few times. At one boundary the junction diverges from the germline segment, which might be a read error. V gene TRBV5-5 combines with J gene TRBJ2-5, with 7 bases aligning to TRBD2. The germline gives CDR1 SGHKS, CDR2 YYEKEE (reference sequence). The CDR3 is made up of 15 amino acids. CDR3 coding DNA: TGTGCCAGCAGCTTATTGGCTAGCGGTAAAGAGGCCCAGTACTTC. Residues: CASSLLASGKEAQYF.

This clonotype has only one observation. The chain recombines TRBV20-1 with TRBJ1-2; D is undetermined. The CDR3 is 11 amino acids. Trimming removed 5 bases at V and 0 bases at J, with 4 bases between. Per the germline V gene, CDR1 is DFQATT and CDR2 is SNEGSKA (reference sequence). In DNA form, the CDR3 reads TGCAGTGCTCAGCCTAACTATGGCTACACCTTC. Its translation is CSAQPNYGYTF.

There are a few counts of this clonotype. The chain links TRBV12-3 or TRBV12-4 to TRBJ2-1, with 11 bases fitting TRBD2. This CDR3 has 15 residues. Trimming took 3 bases from V and 10 from J; bases not matched to a gene: 8. CDR3 sequence: CASSLQLAGVGEQFF. CDR3 sequence (DNA): TGTGCCAGCAGTTTGCAACTAGCGGGGGTAGGGGAGCAGTTCTTC.

Notes on this clonotype: A clone one base away is much larger, so this may be a read error. The chain recombines TRBV29-1 with TRBJ1-2; maybe TRBD1 (5 bases). The CDR3 covers 9 residues. Trimming removed 3 bases from V and 10 bases from J, with 6 bases in between. Germline-derived CDR1 and CDR2 are SQVTM and ANQGSEA. The DNA of the CDR3 is TGCAGCGTTGAGGGGGACTACACCTTC. This gives the protein CSVEGDYTF.

The CDR3 reads CASSADRGWGQPQHF. The CDR3 DNA sequence: TGTGCCAGCAGTGCCGACAGGGGATGGGGGCAGCCCCAGCATTTT. The V gene is TRBV2, the J gene TRBJ1-5, with TRBD1 identical over 8 bases. CDR1 SNHLY and CDR2 FYNNEI come from the germline V gene. This CDR3 has 15 amino acids. Unmatched junction bases numbered 9, after V lost 4 bases and J lost 7 bases.

This clonotype was picked up many times. The V and J genes are TRBV10-3 and TRBJ2-3, with D unresolved. The V gene lost 2 bases and the J gene lost 5 bases, with 5 bases spanning the gap. This CDR3 has 12 amino acids. CDR1 ENHRY and CDR2 SYGVKD come from the germline V gene. In nucleotides, the CDR3 is TGTGCCATCAGTGAGGCGGTAGATACGCAGTATTTT. Its translation is CAISEAVDTQYF.

The chain carries TRBV7-2 and TRBJ1-1; unclear D gene. The CDR3 consists of 13 residues. V lost 5 bases and J lost 5, with 12 bases in between. Per the germline V gene, CDR1 is SGHTA and CDR2 is FQGNSA. The CDR3 protein is CASSPGRWTEAFF. The CDR3, as DNA: TGTGCCAGCAGCCCCGGACGTTGGACTGAAGCTTTCTTT.

This clonotype was seen only a few times. The V and J genes are TRBV29-1 and TRBJ1-5; D gene uncertain. V was trimmed by 6 bases and J by 5 bases, leaving 14 bases between them. Germline lookup yields CDR1 SQVTM and CDR2 ANQGSEA. The CDR3 totals 13 residues. The CDR3 is CSVTFGPYQPQHF. DNA for the CDR3: TGCAGCGTAACCTTCGGTCCTTATCAGCCCCAGCATTTT.

The chain links TRBV7-3 to TRBJ2-2; no firm D call. Between the trimmed V and J ends, which lost 4 bases and 6 bases, there was a span of 9 bases. This CDR3 is 13 amino acids long. The germline V gene has CDR1 SGHTA and CDR2 FQGTGA. The DNA of the CDR3 is TGTGCCAGCAGCTCCGGTCCGTCCGGGGAGCTGTTTTTT. This codes for CASSSGPSGELFF. The variable domain in full, with the rest retrieved from reference TRBV7-3 and TRBJ2-2, is GAGVSQTPSNKVTEKGKYVELRCDPISGHTALYWYRQSLGQGPEFLIYFQGTGAADDSGLPNDRFFAVRPEGSVSTLKIQRTERGDSAVYLCASSSGPSGELFFGEGSRLTVL.

This clonotype was seen repeatedly, ten times or more. The chain has TRBV20-1 and TRBJ1-5, with 11 bases aligning to TRBD1. Germline assignment: CDR1 DFQATT and CDR2 SNEGSKA (reference sequence). V dropped 4 bases and J dropped 3; count of bases not matched to a gene: 8. The CDR3 covers 16 residues. The DNA of the CDR3 is TGCAGTGCTAACCCCGGACAGGGGGCTATCAATCAGCCCCAGCATTTT. It specifies CSANPGQGAINQPQHF.

J is TRBJ1-1 and V is TRBV5-1; tentative D call: TRBD1 (6 bases). The CDR3 sequence is 15 residues long. Trimming removed 0 bases at V and 6 bases at J, with 15 bases between. Germline CDR1 and CDR2: SGHRS and YFSETQ. This CDR3 is CASSLGRGWGAEAFF. The CDR3 nucleotides are TGCGCCAGCAGCTTGGGCAGGGGCTGGGGAGCTGAAGCTTTCTTT.

This clonotype was seen repeatedly, ten times or more. V and J are TRBV6-1 and TRBJ2-7, with TRBD1 identical over 10 bases. CDR1 and CDR2 (germline): MNHNS, SASEGT. CDR3 length equals 16 residues. J lost 5 bases, V lost 8 bases, and 15 bases had no gene match. CDR3 sequence: CASGLPPGTGVNEQYF. The DNA for the CDR3 is TGTGCCAGCGGCTTACCTCCAGGGACAGGGGTAAACGAGCAGTACTTC.

The chain couples TRBV5-1 to TRBJ1-2; D remains ambiguous. V dropped 0 bases and J dropped 4 bases, with 13 bases sitting between them. Per the germline V gene, CDR1 is SGHRS and CDR2 is YFSETQ. The CDR3 spans 15 residues. This CDR3 is CASSLEGVGSYGYTF. Written as DNA, the CDR3 is TGCGCCAGCAGCTTGGAAGGAGTCGGGAGCTATGGCTACACCTTC.

The genes are TRBV6-6 and TRBJ1-4; TRBD1 matches 8 bases. This CDR3 comprises 14 residues. In germline, CDR1 is MNHNY, CDR2 SVGAGI (reference sequence). V trimming: 4 bases; J trimming: 6 bases; junction bases outside the gene matches: 4. CDR3 DNA: TGTGCCAGCAGTTCGACAGGGGAGGATGAAAAACTGTTTTTT. It is translated as CASSSTGEDEKLFF.

This clonotype was seen at least ten times. This sequence joins TRBV7-2 and TRBJ2-5; 9 bases are shared with TRBD2. V shed 3 bases, J shed 5 bases, and the junction held 10 bases outside the gene matches. The CDR3 consists of 16 residues. CDR1 is SGHTA and CDR2 is FQGNSA in the germline V gene. Written as DNA, the CDR3 is TGTGCCAGCAGCTTTTGGGGGCGGGGGGGCCCGGAGACCCAGTACTTC. Translation gives CASSFWGRGGPETQYF.

This clonotype showed up just a few times. The chain uses TRBV5-1 and TRBJ2-7, with 10 bases fitting TRBD1. The CDR3 spans 17 residues. V lost 1 base to trimming and J lost 1 base; unmatched junction nucleotides: 8. Per germline, CDR1 SGHRS and CDR2 YFSETQ. CDR3 in amino acids: CASSLLGQGDFSYEQYF. In DNA, the CDR3 is TGCGCCAGCAGCTTGTTAGGACAGGGGGATTTTTCCTACGAGCAGTACTTC.

This clonotype was detected only a few times. The rearrangement links TRBV4-1 to TRBJ2-3; 13 nucleotides agree with TRBD2. CDR1 MGHRA and CDR2 YSYEKL come from the germline V gene. This CDR3 has 16 amino acids. V gave up 1 base and J gave up 6 bases; unmatched junction bases: 4. CDR3 coding DNA: TGCGCCAGCAGCCAAGGACTAGCGGGGGGCGGTGATACGCAGTATTTT. Encoded protein: CASSQGLAGGGDTQYF.